This T cell receptor beta chain was documented in a study of blood T cell repertoires in COVID-19. This CDR3 contains 15 residues. Germline V CDR1 and CDR2: SNHLY, FYNNEI. V dropped 5 bases and J dropped 10 bases, with 18 bases sitting between them. Repertoires were generated with immunoSEQ multiplex PCR, while TCRdb's copy carries only in-frame clones and drops some. Here the sample spans 200,000 to 300,000 clones, approximately 82% being singletons. The V gene is TRBV2, the J gene TRBJ1-6, with D possibly TRBD1 on 5 matching bases. Source material: peripheral blood. The TCR originated in a man aged 40-55 years who had recovered from COVID-19. The DNA of the CDR3 is TGTGCCAGCAGTCAATCCACAGGAGCGGGATCACCCCTCCACTTT. This sequence encodes CASSQSTGAGSPLHF. Supplemented by reference TRBV2 and TRBJ1-6, the full variable domain reads EPEVTQTPSHQVTQMGQEVILRCVPISNHLYFYWYRQILGQKVEFLVSFYNNEISEKSEIFDDQFSVERPDGSNFTLKIRSTKLEDSAMYFCASSQSTGAGSPLHFGNGTRLTVT.